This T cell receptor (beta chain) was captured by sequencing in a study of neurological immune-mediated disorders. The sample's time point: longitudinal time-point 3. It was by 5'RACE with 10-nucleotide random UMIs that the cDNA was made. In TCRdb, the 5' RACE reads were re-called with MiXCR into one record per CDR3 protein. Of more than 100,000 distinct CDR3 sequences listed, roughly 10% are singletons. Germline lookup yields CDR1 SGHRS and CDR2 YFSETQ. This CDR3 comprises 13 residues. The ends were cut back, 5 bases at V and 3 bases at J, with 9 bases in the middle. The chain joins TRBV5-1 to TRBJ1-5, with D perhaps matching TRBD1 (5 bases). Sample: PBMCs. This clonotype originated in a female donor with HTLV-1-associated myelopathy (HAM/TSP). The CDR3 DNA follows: TGCGCCAGCAGGGCCGGGACCAATCAGCCCCAGCATTTT. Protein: CASRAGTNQPQHF.